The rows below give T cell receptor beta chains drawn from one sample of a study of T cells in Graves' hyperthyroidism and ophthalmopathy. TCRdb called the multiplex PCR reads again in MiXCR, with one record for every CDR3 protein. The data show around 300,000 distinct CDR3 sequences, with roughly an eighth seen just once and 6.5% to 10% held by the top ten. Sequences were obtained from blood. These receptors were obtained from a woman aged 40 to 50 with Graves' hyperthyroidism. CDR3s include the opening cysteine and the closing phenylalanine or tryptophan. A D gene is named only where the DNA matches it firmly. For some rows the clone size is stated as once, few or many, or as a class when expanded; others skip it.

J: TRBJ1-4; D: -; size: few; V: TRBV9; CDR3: CASSVPGPREKLFF; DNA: TGTGCCAGCAGCGTACCGGGACCAAGGGAAAAACTGTTTTTT
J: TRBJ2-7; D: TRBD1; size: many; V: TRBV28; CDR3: CASSPRLTGMREQYF; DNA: TGTGCCAGCAGTCCCCGGTTGACAGGGATGCGCGAGCAGTACTTC
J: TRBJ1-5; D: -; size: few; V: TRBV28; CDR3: CASSLEWQLNRQPQHF; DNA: TGTGCCAGCAGTTTGGAATGGCAACTCAACAGACAGCCCCAGCATTTT
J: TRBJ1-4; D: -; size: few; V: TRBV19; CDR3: CASSAGQPYNEKLFF; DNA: TGTGCCAGTAGCGCCGGACAGCCCTACAATGAAAAACTGTTTTTT
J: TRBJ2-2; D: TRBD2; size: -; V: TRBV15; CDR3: CATSRGIGLDETGELFF; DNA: TGTGCCACCAGCAGAGGGATAGGACTAGATGAAACCGGGGAGCTGTTTTTT
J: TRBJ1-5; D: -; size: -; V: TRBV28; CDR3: CASKVPGGNQPQHF; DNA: TGTGCCAGCAAAGTTCCTGGGGGCAATCAGCCCCAGCATTTT
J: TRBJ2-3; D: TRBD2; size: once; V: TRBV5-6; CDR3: CASSSPSGDTDTQYF; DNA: TGTGCCAGCAGCTCACCCAGCGGGGACACAGATACGCAGTATTTT
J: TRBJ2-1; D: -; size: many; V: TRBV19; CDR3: CASSPRSPGTGSYNEQFF; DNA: TGTGCCAGTAGTCCCCGATCGCCCGGCACGGGCTCCTACAATGAGCAGTTCTTC
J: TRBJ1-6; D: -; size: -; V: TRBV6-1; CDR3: CASSVAGISPLHF; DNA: TGTGCCAGCAGTGTTGCGGGGATTTCACCCCTCCACTTT
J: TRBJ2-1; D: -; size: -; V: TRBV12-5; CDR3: CASGLVVWEKRDDEQFF; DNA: TGTGCTAGTGGTTTGGTAGTTTGGGAGAAAAGGGACGATGAGCAGTTCTTC
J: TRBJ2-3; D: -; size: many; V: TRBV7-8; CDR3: CASSLRESFSDTQYF; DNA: TGTGCCAGCAGCTTAAGGGAATCTTTTAGCGATACGCAGTATTTT
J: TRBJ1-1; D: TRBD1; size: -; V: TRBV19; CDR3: CASSIGDRPSTEAFF; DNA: TGTGCCAGTAGTATAGGGGACAGGCCGAGCACTGAAGCTTTCTTT
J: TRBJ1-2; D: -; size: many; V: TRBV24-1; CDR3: CATSLGEDYGYTF; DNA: TGTGCCACCAGTCTAGGGGAGGACTATGGCTACACCTTC
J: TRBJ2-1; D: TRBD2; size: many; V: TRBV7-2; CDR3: CASILLSGSDNEQFF; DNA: TGTGCCAGCATCCTTCTAAGCGGGAGCGACAATGAGCAGTTCTTC
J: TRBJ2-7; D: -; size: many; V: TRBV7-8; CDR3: CASSLGRGSSYEQYF; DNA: TGTGCCAGCAGCTTAGGTAGAGGGAGCTCCTACGAGCAGTACTTC
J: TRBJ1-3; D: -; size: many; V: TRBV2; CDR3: CASGSSGNTIYF; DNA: TGTGCCAGCGGGAGCTCTGGAAACACCATATATTTT
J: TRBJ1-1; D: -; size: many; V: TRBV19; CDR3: CASSIGAAMNTEAFF; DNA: TGTGCCAGTAGTATAGGGGCCGCTATGAACACTGAAGCTTTCTTT
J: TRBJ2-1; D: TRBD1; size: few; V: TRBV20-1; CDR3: CGAGHRGRGIDNEQFF; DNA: TGCGGTGCTGGACACAGGGGTAGGGGCATAGACAATGAGCAGTTCTTC
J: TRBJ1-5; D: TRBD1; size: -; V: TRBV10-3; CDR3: CASWTGEVQPQHF; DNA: TGTGCCAGCTGGACAGGGGAGGTTCAGCCCCAGCATTTT
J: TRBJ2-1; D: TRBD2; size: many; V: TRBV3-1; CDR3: CASSRLAGNEQFF; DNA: TGTGCCAGCAGCCGGTTAGCGGGTAATGAGCAGTTCTTC
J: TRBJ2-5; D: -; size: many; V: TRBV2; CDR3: CASNSDEGTQYF; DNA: TGTGCCAGCAACTCGGACGAGGGGACCCAGTACTTC
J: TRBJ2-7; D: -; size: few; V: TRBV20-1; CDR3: CSAGGGRRVGYEQYF; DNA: TGCAGTGCTGGAGGGGGGAGGAGGGTTGGCTACGAGCAGTACTTC
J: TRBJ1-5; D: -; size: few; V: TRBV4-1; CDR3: CASSLWTGGNQPQHF; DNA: TGCGCCAGCAGCCTTTGGACGGGTGGGAATCAGCCCCAGCATTTT